This T cell receptor (beta chain) was profiled in a study of blood T cell repertoires in COVID-19. The overall study: The United States, Italy and Spain provided the acute and convalescent COVID-19 samples. Nucleic acid was either cDNA or gDNA, and it came from T cells, B-cell-depleted T cells, or PBMCs.

Between the trimmed V and J ends, which lost 5 bases and 1 base, there was a span of 8 bases. Germline-derived CDR1 and CDR2 are KGHDR and SFDVKD. This CDR3 contains 14 residues. In the authors' workflow: Estimation of nucleated cell counts relied on the amplification of reference gene primers. Clones were read by immunoSEQ multiplex PCR, and TCRdb kept only the in-frame ones, dropping some. V and J calls and clone size are as listed in that table; D and trimming were resolved from the DNA. The table lists some 180,000 clones, roughly 93% of them singletons, with approximately 5% in the top ten. Seattle researchers signed up patients amid active infection and tracked them longitudinally.

The J gene is TRBJ1-5, the V gene TRBV24-1, with a weak D call TRBD1 (6 bases). The sample was peripheral blood. This receptor was identified in a young man with COVID-19, enrolled during active disease. CDR3 nucleotide sequence: TGTGCCACCAGTGGGGGGACAAGCAATCAGCCCCAGCATTTT. Encoded protein: CATSGGTSNQPQHF.